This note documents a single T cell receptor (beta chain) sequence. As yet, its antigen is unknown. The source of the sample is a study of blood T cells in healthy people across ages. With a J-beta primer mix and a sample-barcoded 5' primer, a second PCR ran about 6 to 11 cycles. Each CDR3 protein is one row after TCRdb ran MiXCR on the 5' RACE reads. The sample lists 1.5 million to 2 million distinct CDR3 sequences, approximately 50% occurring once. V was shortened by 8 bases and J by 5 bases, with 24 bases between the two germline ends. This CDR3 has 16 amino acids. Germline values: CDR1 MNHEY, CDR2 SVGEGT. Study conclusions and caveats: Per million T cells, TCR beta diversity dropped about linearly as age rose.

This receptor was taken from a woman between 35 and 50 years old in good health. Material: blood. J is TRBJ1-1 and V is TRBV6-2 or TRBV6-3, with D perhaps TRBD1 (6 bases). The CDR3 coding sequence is TGTGCCAGCCAAGAACCTACAGGGTCGCTTATAACTGAAGCTTTCTTT. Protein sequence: CASQEPTGSLITEAFF.